This TCR beta chain was identified in a study of CD8+CD57+ T cells in acquired aplastic anemia. Findings and caveats of the study: Common to patients and controls were roughly 30 CD8+ CDR3 sequences. No significant difference in CD8+ Simpson's diversity was found between patients and controls.

Individuals selected for sequencing had exhibited CD8+CD57+ cell expansion on flow cytometry. Every one of the patients had aplastic anemia (severe, acquired). Patients were therapy-naive when their blood was sampled. Ten or more counts support this clonotype. No antigen is known for it. This CDR3 is 13 amino acids long. The ends were cut back, 5 bases at V and 4 bases at J, with 9 bases in the middle. CDR1 SGHTA and CDR2 FQGNSA come from the germline V gene. TCR beta VDJ and CDR3 profiles were obtained from a genomic DNA template. TCRdb re-called the reads through MiXCR, storing one row per CDR3 protein. The sample records roughly 170,000 distinct CDR3 sequences, 45% to 60% being singletons.

The gene calls are TRBV7-2 and TRBJ2-1; D gene ambiguous. The TCR sequence derives from a human donor with aplastic anemia. What was sequenced was sorted CD4+, CD8+, or CD8+CD57+ T cells (not recorded which) from PBMCs. This CDR3 reads CASSPPPYNEQFF. CDR3 in DNA: TGTGCCAGCAGCCCCCCCCCATACAATGAGCAGTTCTTC.